The 3 T cell receptor beta chains below come from one sample, sequenced in a study of early T cells in non-severe SARS-CoV-2 infection. TCRdb reanalysed the 5' RACE reads using MiXCR and keeps one entry per CDR3 protein. The repertoire has tens of thousands of distinct CDR3 sequences, around 12% of them found once; the top ten carry 2.7%. The sample in question was whole blood, obtained at baseline. These receptors were collected from an adult who was a healthcare worker with PCR-confirmed SARS-CoV-2 infection or an uninfected control (not recorded which).

This clonotype was counted only a few times. The chain combines TRBV9 with TRBJ2-6, with D uncertain. V lost 1 base, J lost 2 bases, and 1 base lay in between. Germline V gives CDR1 SGDLS, CDR2 YYNGEE. The CDR3 has 13 residues. CDR3 amino acids: CASSVPGANVLTF. CDR3 DNA sequence: TGTGCCAGCAGCGTACCTGGGGCCAACGTCCTGACTTTC.

The CDR3 loop reads CATAPRERGGEKLFF. The CDR3, as DNA: TGTGCCACCGCCCCCCGGGAACGGGGTGGGGAAAAACTGTTTTTT. This chain joins TRBV11-2 and TRBJ1-4; D is unclear. Germline V CDR1 and CDR2: SGHAT, FQNNGV. V lost 10 bases to trimming and J lost 8 bases, with 23 bases between them. The CDR3 has 15 amino acids.

This clonotype has only a few counts. The chain has TRBV7-8 and TRBJ2-7; 10 bases line up with TRBD1. Germline V gene sequence: CDR1 SGHVS, CDR2 FQNEAQ. The junction had 11 bases not matched to a gene; V was cut back by 5 bases and J by 7 bases. The CDR3 consists of 15 residues. CDR3 sequence reads: CASSATGGYSSEQYF. The CDR3 bases are TGTGCCAGCAGCGCGACAGGGGGCTATTCCTCTGAGCAGTACTTC.